What follows are 4 T cell receptor beta chains derived from one specimen sequenced in a study of blood T cell repertoires in COVID-19. Using immunoSEQ multiplex PCR, the repertoire was profiled, and TCRdb retains in-frame clones only, with some absent. The data show approximately 160,000 clones, with roughly 77% seen just once and approximately 11% held by the top ten. The sequenced material came from peripheral blood. The receptors here all came from a human donor in a cohort sampled during active COVID-19.

This clone came up once. The chain is built from TRBV9 and TRBJ2-1; unclear D gene. The CDR3 contains 13 residues. Trimming shortened V by 4 bases and J by 5 bases, and 10 bases separated the two germline ends. Germline CDR1 reads SGDLS; CDR2 reads YYNGEE. The CDR3 DNA reads TGTGCCAGCAGCCTATTAATAGACAATGAGCAGTTCTTC. It translates to CASSLLIDNEQFF.

The V and J genes are TRBV25-1 and TRBJ1-2, with 7 positions matching TRBD1. This CDR3 comprises 14 residues. Trimming took 3 bases from V and 2 from J; bases not matched to a gene: 3. Germline V CDR1 and CDR2: MGHDK, SYGVNS. CDR3 in DNA: TGTGCCAGCAGTGACGTCAGGGGGAACTATGGCTACACCTTC. Residues: CASSDVRGNYGYTF.

This clone was observed at least ten times. The chain couples TRBV6-5 to TRBJ2-2; TRBD1 matches 9 bases. This CDR3 is built from 16 residues. CDR1 is MNHEY and CDR2 is SVGAGI in the germline V gene. The trim removed 4 bases at V and 7 bases at J, leaving 10 bases unmatched. CDR3 nucleotides: TGTGCCAGCAGTTCCAGACAGGGGGGGATCGGCGGGGAGCTGTTTTTT. It is translated as CASSSRQGGIGGELFF.

The rearrangement uses TRBV12-5 and TRBJ2-1; D might be TRBD2 (6 bases). Germline-derived CDR1 and CDR2 are LGHNT and FRNRAP. The CDR3 is made up of 13 amino acids. The CDR3 DNA reads as TGTGTTGTCGTCGGGGGATCATACAATGAGCAGTTCTTC. Its translation is CVVVGGSYNEQFF.